This entry is about one T cell receptor beta chain. The data are from a study of T cell repertoires in cytomegalovirus infection. The wider study: A matching HLA type, together with CMV infection, was signaled by public TCR beta signatures.

V was clipped by 6 bases and J by 2 bases; unmatched bases: 6. Germline-derived CDR1 and CDR2 are DFQATT and SNEGSKA (reference sequence). CDR3 size: 15 residues. TCRdb reanalysed the reads using MiXCR and keeps one entry per CDR3 protein. The data hold under 250,000 distinct CDR3 sequences, with about 7% observed a single time. The chain links TRBV20-1 to TRBJ2-3; TRBD2 matches at 12 bases. The sequenced material came from PBMCs. The source is a human donor in good health (CMV status not recorded). Some clones in this sample may be carry-over from other donors' samples. Here the CDR3 DNA reads TGCAGTGCAACCCGACTAGCGGGAGACACAGATACGCAGTATTTT. Translation gives CSATRLAGDTDTQYF.